Listed here are 18 T cell receptor beta chains from one sample, sequenced in a study of spatial heterogeneity in lung cancer. Time point noted: sample taken at primary tumor resection. In TCRdb, the 5' RACE reads were re-called with MiXCR into one record per CDR3 protein. The sample consists of some 15,000 distinct CDR3 sequences, 6.5% to 8% of them appearing once. These receptors lack a known antigen. Regarding the study as a whole: It was found that expanded intratumoral alpha and beta TCR counts tracked tumor mutation counts.

Sequencing used lung tumor tissue, obtained at surgery. These receptors were collected from a male donor with early-stage non-small cell lung cancer.

The chain uses TRBV20-1 and TRBJ2-1; 8 nucleotides match TRBD2. Germline CDR1 DFQATT, CDR2 SNEGSKA (reference sequence). Unmatched junction bases numbered 8, after V lost 2 bases and J lost 8 bases. This CDR3 spans 14 amino acids. The CDR3 loop is CSARRTGGGDEQFF. The DNA of the CDR3 is TGCAGTGCTAGAAGAACGGGGGGGGGCGATGAGCAGTTCTTC.

Ten or more counts support this clonotype. V and J are TRBV30 and TRBJ1-6; D is undetermined. Looked up from germline, CDR1 is GTSNPN and CDR2 is SVGIG (reference sequence). Trimming took 1 base from V and 9 from J, leaving 4 bases between them. This CDR3 has 11 amino acids. The CDR3 reads CAWSAASPLHF. In nucleotides, the CDR3 is TGTGCCTGGAGTGCCGCTTCACCCCTCCACTTT. Drawing the rest from reference TRBV30 and TRBJ1-6, the complete variable domain is SQTIHQWPATLVQPVGSPLSLECTVEGTSNPNLYWYRQAAGRGLQLLFYSVGIGQISSEVPQNLSASRPQDRQFILSSKKLLLSDSGFYLCAWSAASPLHFGNGTRLTVT.

This clonotype was detected ten times or more. V is TRBV18 and J is TRBJ2-5, with TRBD1 as a possible D gene (6 bases). Germline CDR1 reads KGHSH; CDR2 reads LQKENI. The CDR3 sequence is 15 residues long. Trimming stripped 4 bases from V and 1 base from J, with 13 bases between. CDR3 nucleotide sequence: TGTGCCAGCTCACTAACGACAGGCCGCCAAGAGACCCAGTACTTC. Its protein product is CASSLTTGRQETQYF.

V usage is TRBV10-3 and J usage is TRBJ1-5; D gene unclear. This CDR3 is 11 amino acids long. V was clipped by 0 bases and J by 15 bases, with 9 bases between them. Germline assignment: CDR1 ENHRY and CDR2 SYGVKD. CDR3: CAISESGIWHF. CDR3 nucleotides: TGTGCCATCAGTGAGTCCGGGATATGGCATTTT.

This clonotype was found many times. CDR3 DNA: TGCGCCAGCAGCATAGAAGAGACCCAGTACTTC. Residues: CASSIEETQYF. This rearrangement joins TRBV5-1 to TRBJ2-5; no firm D call. Germline V gene data show CDR1 as SGHRS and CDR2 as YFSETQ. There are 11 residues in the CDR3. V was pared by 4 bases and J by 3 bases, with 4 bases between.

This clonotype qualifies as medium-sized (0.01 to 0.1%). The V and J genes are TRBV5-1 and TRBJ2-2; 8 bases line up with TRBD2. V shed 6 bases and J 5 bases; nucleotides not matched to a gene: 6. The CDR3 is made up of 14 amino acids. Germline V lookup: CDR1 SGHRS, CDR2 YFSETQ. DNA of the CDR3: TGCGCCAGCAACGACGGGGGGGCTACCGGGGAGCTGTTTTTT. It specifies CASNDGGATGELFF.

By share, this clonotype counts as medium-sized. The chain carries TRBV20-1 and TRBJ2-1; no reliable D call. The CDR3 contains 13 residues. The V gene's germline CDR1 is DFQATT and CDR2 SNEGSKA (reference sequence). V dropped 0 bases and J dropped 7 bases, with 10 bases sitting between them. CDR3 sequence: CSARDRSSNEQFF. The CDR3 region has the DNA TGCAGTGCTAGAGATCGCAGTTCGAATGAGCAGTTCTTC.

This clonotype counts as medium-sized. The chain couples TRBV29-1 to TRBJ2-1; TRBD2 aligns across 8 bases. The CDR3 has 13 amino acids. CDR1 is SQVTM, CDR2 ANQGSEA, per germline. V gave up 4 bases and J gave up 9 bases; unmatched junction bases: 8. For the CDR3, the DNA is TGCAGCGTTGGCAGGACTAGCTTTGGTGAGCAGTTCTTC. Encoded protein: CSVGRTSFGEQFF.

In this sample, this clonotype turned up many times. This chain uses TRBV7-9 with TRBJ1-1; D gene unclear. This CDR3 spans 14 amino acids. Between the trimmed V and J ends, which lost 4 bases and 0 bases, there was a span of 9 bases. CDR1 and CDR2 from the germline V gene are SEHNR and FQNEAQ (reference sequence). The CDR3 spells CASSSRTMNTEAFF. DNA for the CDR3: TGTGCCAGCAGCTCCAGGACTATGAACACTGAAGCTTTCTTT.

This clonotype has just a few counts. V usage is TRBV3-1 and J usage is TRBJ2-3; 9 bases map to TRBD2. The CDR3 runs 14 residues. Losses at the gene ends were 7 bases for V and 5 bases for J; bases not matched to a gene: 7. Germline assignment: CDR1 LGHDT and CDR2 YNNKEL (reference sequence). CDR3 region: CASNAGGLGDTQYF. CDR3 in DNA: TGTGCCAGCAACGCGGGGGGGCTTGGAGATACGCAGTATTTT.

Ten or more counts support this clonotype. The rearrangement uses TRBV14 and TRBJ1-6; no definite D call. Trimming shortened V by 2 bases and J by 10 bases, and 15 bases separated the two germline ends. The germline gives CDR1 SGHDN, CDR2 FVKESK. The CDR3 is 15 amino acids. The CDR3 coding sequence is TGTGCCAGCAGCCAAATAACATCCGGGAGCTCACCCCTCCACTTT. Protein product: CASSQITSGSSPLHF.

This clonotype has at least ten counts. The DNA of the CDR3 is TGTGCCAGCAGCTTGGGCGGGTTTGGAGCCTACGAGCAGTACTTC. It codes for CASSLGGFGAYEQYF. The chain is built from TRBV5-6 and TRBJ2-7; D possibly corresponds to TRBD2 (5 bases). Germline V gene lookup returns CDR1 SGHDT and CDR2 YYEEEE. The CDR3 runs 15 residues. Trimming cost V 0 bases and J 2 bases, with 12 bases left between them.

This clonotype was counted ten times or more. The chain couples TRBV20-1 to TRBJ2-7; 9 nucleotides line up with TRBD2. CDR3 length: 14 residues. The germline V gene encodes CDR1 DFQATT and CDR2 SNEGSKA (reference sequence). V was clipped by 5 bases and J by 5 bases; unmatched bases: 10. The CDR3 bases are TGCAGTGCTGGGGATAGCGGGAGACTCCACGAGCAGTACTTC. Its protein product is CSAGDSGRLHEQYF.

The chain employs TRBV5-1 and TRBJ1-2; 8 nucleotides match TRBD1. The CDR3 spans 14 residues. Per the germline V gene, CDR1 is SGHRS and CDR2 is YFSETQ. Unmatched junction bases numbered 6, after V lost 4 bases and J lost 4 bases. The CDR3 spells CASSLGQGTYGYTF. In nucleotides, the CDR3 is TGCGCCAGCAGCCTCGGACAGGGTACCTATGGCTACACCTTC.

Here the CDR3 DNA reads TGTGCCAGCCAGTACGACGGCGGGGAGCTGTTTTTT. Translated, it gives CASQYDGGELFF. The J gene is TRBJ2-2, the V gene TRBV2; D is unresolved. Germline assignment: CDR1 SNHLY and CDR2 FYNNEI. The CDR3 has 12 residues. Trimming shortened V by 8 bases and J by 7 bases, and 11 bases separated the two germline ends.

This clonotype was recorded a few times. V and J are TRBV2 and TRBJ2-3, with TRBD1 as a possible D gene (6 bases). Trimming removed 7 bases at V and 1 base at J, with 15 bases between. Germline-derived CDR1 and CDR2 are SNHLY and FYNNEI. This CDR3 is 15 amino acids long. CDR3 loop: CASKFTGLGTDTQYF. Here the CDR3 DNA reads TGTGCCAGCAAATTCACAGGGCTAGGCACAGATACGCAGTATTTT.

This clonotype occurred many times. This rearrangement joins TRBV4-3 to TRBJ2-6; D not resolved. The V end lost 0 bases, the J end lost 4 bases, and 13 bases lay between the germline ends. CDR1 LGHNA and CDR2 YSLEER come from the germline V gene. The CDR3 has 17 amino acids. The CDR3 bases are TGCGCCAGCAGCCAAGAAAAAGGATCTCCCGGGGCCAACGTCCTGACTTTC. It yields the protein CASSQEKGSPGANVLTF.

This clonotype was observed many times. The V and J genes are TRBV7-8 and TRBJ1-5; D remains ambiguous. The CDR3 runs 19 residues. V was clipped by 1 base and J by 0 bases, with 19 bases between them. Germline V lookup: CDR1 SGHVS, CDR2 FQNEAQ. The CDR3 region is CASSLVSVFDRSSNQPQHF. The CDR3 DNA sequence: TGTGCCAGCAGCTTAGTGTCTGTGTTTGACCGAAGTAGCAATCAGCCCCAGCATTTT.